The 32 T cell receptor beta chains below all came from one sample that was sequenced in a study of PD-1 blockade in mismatch repair-deficient tumors. Assay used: immunoSEQ multiplex PCR; TCRdb lists only in-frame clones, some missing. This table has 50,000 to 75,000 clones, 88% appearing once. Sequenced material: peripheral blood, taken 52 weeks after starting pembrolizumab. These TCRs come from an adult with mismatch repair-deficient cancer.

The gene calls are TRBV6-5 and TRBJ2-1; 10 bases align to TRBD2. The CDR3 runs 12 residues. The germline V gene encodes CDR1 MNHEY and CDR2 SVGAGI. CDR3 region: CASGGSYNEQFF. CDR3 nucleotides: TGTGCTAGCGGGGGGAGCTACAATGAGCAGTTCTTC.

This clone came up once. The CDR3 region has the DNA TGCGCCAGCAGCCAAGACTACGAGCAGTACTTC. Translation gives CASSQDYEQYF. The chain links TRBV4-1 to TRBJ2-7; D remains unclear. Germline assignment: CDR1 MGHRA and CDR2 YSYEKL. V was clipped by 0 bases and J by 3 bases, with 0 bases between them. The CDR3 is made up of 11 amino acids.

The gene calls are TRBV4-3 and TRBJ1-1, with D tentatively TRBD1 (5 bases). The CDR3 has 15 amino acids. Germline CDR1 reads LGHNA; CDR2 reads YSLEER. Trimming shortened V by 2 bases and J by 1 base, and 11 bases separated the two germline ends. In DNA form, the CDR3 reads TGCGCCAGCAGCCAATACAGGAATTCGAACACTGAAGCTTTCTTT. It yields the protein CASSQYRNSNTEAFF.

This clone was counted a single time. The rearrangement joins TRBV28 to TRBJ2-7, with a possible D match to TRBD1 (6 bases). CDR1 is MDHEN, CDR2 SYDVKM, per germline. This CDR3 region has 17 residues. V was pared by 7 bases and J by 0 bases, with 22 bases between. CDR3 DNA sequence: TGTGCCAGCACCCCTCCCCCCACGGGACACCACTCCTACGAGCAGTACTTC. It specifies CASTPPPTGHHSYEQYF.

The genes are TRBV27 and TRBJ2-3; D is uncertain. This CDR3 contains 14 residues. Germline V gene lookup returns CDR1 MNHEY and CDR2 SMNVEV (reference sequence). Between the trimmed V and J ends, which lost 4 bases and 4 bases, there was a span of 12 bases. The DNA of the CDR3 is TGTGCCAGCAGTTCCCCAGTGGTCCCAGATACGCAGTATTTT. This sequence encodes CASSSPVVPDTQYF.

This sequence joins TRBV5-1 and TRBJ2-4; D may be TRBD2 (5 bases). Per germline, CDR1 SGHRS and CDR2 YFSETQ. V was trimmed by 4 bases and J by 0 bases, leaving 11 bases between them. The CDR3 contains 15 residues. The CDR3 DNA follows: TGCGCCAGCAGCCGGTGGGGAGAAGCCAAAAACATTCAGTACTTC. Translated: CASSRWGEAKNIQYF.

The chain employs TRBV11-2 and TRBJ2-6; no definite D call. The V gene's germline CDR1 is SGHAT and CDR2 FQNNGV. Deletions cut 1 base from V and 4 bases from J, with 17 bases between. This CDR3 region has 18 residues. In DNA form, the CDR3 reads TGTGCCAGCAGCTTAGTTTACGGATCCATGACAGGGGCCAACGTCCTGACTTTC. It is translated as CASSLVYGSMTGANVLTF.

The chain links TRBV6-6 to TRBJ2-1; D is undetermined. This CDR3 has 14 residues. Trimming took off 5 bases at V and 5 bases at J, with 13 bases between the two ends. Germline V lookup: CDR1 MNHNY, CDR2 SVGAGI (reference sequence). CDR3 nucleotide sequence: TGTGCCAGCAGTCAACGTTTACGGGACAATGAGCAGTTCTTC. Protein sequence: CASSQRLRDNEQFF.

The J gene is TRBJ2-5, the V gene TRBV27; 7 nucleotides line up with TRBD2. J lost 4 bases, V lost 2 bases, and 7 bases had no gene match. Per the germline V gene, CDR1 is MNHEY and CDR2 is SMNVEV (reference sequence). The CDR3 spans 15 residues. The CDR3 nucleotides are TGTGCCAGCAGTTTAGGGGGGAGGGCCCCAGAGACCCAGTACTTC. This translates into CASSLGGRAPETQYF.

V usage is TRBV19 and J usage is TRBJ1-5; D gene unclear. V lost 2 bases and J 0 bases, leaving 8 bases between the germline ends. This CDR3 is built from 15 residues. Germline assignment: CDR1 LNHDA and CDR2 SQIVND (reference sequence). The CDR3, as DNA: TGTGCCAGTAGTATAAGGCCTTATAGCAATCAGCCCCAGCATTTT. Translation gives CASSIRPYSNQPQHF.

The chain employs TRBV10-3 and TRBJ2-1; D is perhaps TRBD1 or TRBD2 (8 bases each). CDR1 is ENHRY, CDR2 SYGVKD, per germline. This CDR3 comprises 20 residues. V gave up 8 bases and J gave up 0 bases, with 29 bases separating them. The CDR3 bases are TGTGCCATCGCAGGGGGCCGGGCTAGCGGGTACAATAGCTCCTACAATGAGCAGTTCTTC. Protein: CAIAGGRASGYNSSYNEQFF.

This clone was picked up one time. The V and J genes are TRBV25-1 and TRBJ1-1, with D perhaps matching TRBD1 (6 bases). Trimming took 8 bases from V and 1 from J, leaving 11 bases between them. This CDR3 has 13 amino acids. The germline V gene encodes CDR1 MGHDK and CDR2 SYGVNS. CDR3 DNA: TGTGCCAGCTCCTTGACAGGGAACACTGAAGCTTTCTTT. Protein: CASSLTGNTEAFF.

The chain uses TRBV18 and TRBJ2-3, with TRBD1 identical over 9 bases. Germline lookup yields CDR1 KGHSH and CDR2 LQKENI. V lost 4 bases and J lost 4; bases outside the gene matches: 9. This CDR3 is built from 16 residues. As DNA, the CDR3 is TGTGCCAGCTCACATCCTCGGGACAGGGATGCAGATACGCAGTATTTT. Translating it yields CASSHPRDRDADTQYF.

V is TRBV28 and J is TRBJ2-3; D unclear. Germline V gene data show CDR1 as MDHEN and CDR2 as SYDVKM. This CDR3 is built from 14 residues. Deletions cut 6 bases from V and 6 bases from J, with 16 bases between. The CDR3 DNA reads as TGTGCCAGCAGCCGGAGTCGGAACGCGGATACGCAGTATTTT. As protein: CASSRSRNADTQYF.

V gene TRBV4-2 combines with J gene TRBJ1-5; 7 nucleotides agree with TRBD1. Germline V CDR1 and CDR2: LGHNA, YNFKEQ. The CDR3 runs 17 residues. Losses at the gene ends were 0 bases for V and 0 bases for J; bases not matched to a gene: 5. This CDR3 reads CASSQEYRGDSNQPQHF. The CDR3 region has the DNA TGTGCCAGCAGCCAAGAGTACAGGGGAGATAGCAATCAGCCCCAGCATTTT.

J is TRBJ2-7 and V is TRBV4-1, with 7 positions matching TRBD1. V was clipped by 1 base and J by 3 bases; unmatched bases: 3. From germline, CDR1 is MGHRA and CDR2 YSYEKL. The CDR3 sequence is 14 residues long. The CDR3 protein is CASSQVTGDYEQYF. Written as DNA, the CDR3 is TGCGCCAGCAGCCAAGTCACAGGGGACTACGAGCAGTACTTC.

The gene calls are TRBV7-2 and TRBJ1-2; TRBD1 matches 7 bases. V dropped 5 bases and J dropped 8; count of bases not matched to a gene: 17. CDR1 SGHTA and CDR2 FQGNSA come from the germline V gene. This CDR3 is 16 amino acids long. This CDR3 is CASSAMLDRVKRGYTF. Here the CDR3 DNA reads TGTGCCAGCAGCGCGATGCTCGACAGGGTAAAGAGAGGCTACACCTTC.

The chain has TRBV28 and TRBJ2-1, with D maybe TRBD2 (6 bases). The CDR3 is 15 amino acids. Trimming removed 3 bases at V and 5 bases at J, with 14 bases between. From germline, CDR1 is MDHEN and CDR2 SYDVKM. This chain's CDR3 is CASSFAGRANNEQFF. The CDR3 region has the DNA TGTGCCAGCAGTTTCGCGGGGAGAGCAAACAATGAGCAGTTCTTC.

This clone was recorded only once. The chain is built from TRBV4-1 and TRBJ2-6; D tentatively fits TRBD1 or TRBD2 (5 bases each). Between the trimmed V and J ends, which lost 1 base and 1 base, there was a span of 14 bases. The CDR3 has 18 amino acids. Germline V gene data show CDR1 as MGHRA and CDR2 as YSYEKL. This CDR3 reads CASSQGRGTRSGANVLTF. CDR3 nucleotide sequence: TGCGCCAGCAGCCAAGGTCGGGGCACCCGTTCTGGGGCCAACGTCCTGACTTTC.

The chain joins TRBV7-9 to TRBJ2-1; no clear D. The CDR3 runs to 14 residues. Trimming cost V 1 base and J 4 bases, with 8 bases left between them. CDR1 SEHNR and CDR2 FQNEAQ come from the germline V gene (reference sequence). The CDR3 nucleotides read TGTGCCAGCAGCTTAGTTGGTCGGTACAATGAGCAGTTCTTC. Its protein is CASSLVGRYNEQFF.

This chain connects TRBV5-1 to TRBJ2-1; 10 nucleotides line up with TRBD1. The CDR3 spans 14 residues. V lost 4 bases and J lost 10; bases outside the gene matches: 8. The germline V gene encodes CDR1 SGHRS and CDR2 YFSETQ. The CDR3 protein is CASSLGQGIPEQFF. Here the CDR3 DNA reads TGCGCCAGCAGCCTGGGACAGGGGATTCCCGAGCAGTTCTTC.

The chain is built from TRBV7-8 and TRBJ2-3; 10 bases fit TRBD2. Germline V gene sequence: CDR1 SGHVS, CDR2 FQNEAQ. The V gene end was trimmed by 2 bases and the J gene end by 11 bases; junction bases not matched to a gene: 10. CDR3 length equals 15 residues. This chain's CDR3 is CASSLRSGGAYGQYF. CDR3 nucleotide sequence: TGTGCCAGCAGCTTAAGGAGCGGGGGGGCTTATGGGCAGTATTTT.

This clone came up a few times. The chain is built from TRBV4-1 and TRBJ2-7; D is uncertain. CDR1 is MGHRA and CDR2 is YSYEKL in the germline V gene. The V gene lost 1 base and the J gene lost 1 base, with 5 bases spanning the gap. The CDR3 is 13 residues long. Written as DNA, the CDR3 is TGCGCCAGCAGCCAAGCTGGGTCCTACGAGCAGTACTTC. This sequence encodes CASSQAGSYEQYF.

The rearrangement uses TRBV27 and TRBJ2-7; TRBD2 matches at 11 bases. Trimming at V came to 5 bases and at J to 3 bases, leaving 9 bases not matched to a gene. The CDR3 sequence is 16 residues long. The V gene's germline CDR1 is MNHEY and CDR2 SMNVEV (reference sequence). In DNA, the CDR3 is TGTGCCAGCAGTACAACTAGCGGGAGACGGGACTACGAGCAGTACTTC. This encodes CASSTTSGRRDYEQYF.

V is TRBV12-5 and J is TRBJ2-3; a possible D gene is TRBD1 (6 bases). Per germline, CDR1 LGHNT and CDR2 FRNRAP. This CDR3 contains 12 residues. The CDR3 here is CASQGSTDTQYF. The CDR3 coding sequence is TGTGCCTCACAGGGAAGCACAGATACGCAGTATTTT.

This chain joins TRBV5-1 and TRBJ1-1; D is uncertain. With 0 bases removed from V and 8 bases from J, the gap between germline ends came to 11 bases. This CDR3 has 13 residues. Germline-derived CDR1 and CDR2 are SGHRS and YFSETQ. The CDR3 nucleotides read TGCGCCAGCAGCTTGGCACAAAGGAGGGAAGCTTTCTTT. The encoded protein is CASSLAQRREAFF. Combining the CDR3 with reference TRBV5-1 and TRBJ1-1 gives the whole variable domain KAGVTQTPRYLIKTRGQQVTLSCSPISGHRSVSWYQQTPGQGLQFLFEYFSETQRNKGNFPGRFSGRQFSNSRSEMNVSTLELGDSALYLCASSLAQRREAFFGQGTRLTVV.

The CDR3 protein is CASSYSPRVDTEAFF. The CDR3 coding sequence is TGTGCCAGCAGTTACTCACCCAGGGTGGACACTGAAGCTTTCTTT. V usage is TRBV6-5 and J usage is TRBJ1-1; perhaps TRBD1 as D (5 bases). Germline V gene lookup returns CDR1 MNHEY and CDR2 SVGAGI. The CDR3 is made up of 15 amino acids. Between the trimmed V and J ends, which lost 0 bases and 3 bases, there was a span of 11 bases.

The chain combines TRBV5-5 with TRBJ2-7; 11 positions match TRBD2. CDR1 is SGHKS, CDR2 YYEKEE, per germline (reference sequence). With V trimmed by 0 bases and J by 3 bases, 2 bases remained unmatched. This CDR3 contains 15 residues. The CDR3 DNA is TGTGCCAGCAGCTTGGTGCTAGCGGGAGGCTACGAGCAGTACTTC. Encoded protein: CASSLVLAGGYEQYF.

The gene calls are TRBV4-3 and TRBJ2-3; D call uncertain. The CDR3 has 17 residues. Germline CDR1 LGHNA, CDR2 YSLEER. With 4 bases removed from V and 3 bases from J, the gap between germline ends came to 20 bases. CDR3 region: CASSLRFNSEVTDTQYF. CDR3 nucleotide sequence: TGCGCCAGCAGCCTACGATTTAACAGCGAAGTGACAGATACGCAGTATTTT.

The gene calls are TRBV5-8 and TRBJ2-1, with D possibly matching TRBD2 (6 bases). Trimming removed 0 bases at V and 5 bases at J, with 18 bases between. The CDR3 is 17 amino acids. Germline assignment: CDR1 SGHTS and CDR2 YDEGEE. In DNA form, the CDR3 reads TGTGCCAGCAGCTTGGCGGCTAGCGCCAGTCCGCACAATGAGCAGTTCTTC. Translating gives CASSLAASASPHNEQFF.

The rearrangement uses TRBV27 and TRBJ2-2; possible D gene TRBD1, 5 bases. The V end lost 3 bases, the J end lost 5 bases, and 13 bases lay between the germline ends. Per the germline V gene, CDR1 is MNHEY and CDR2 is SMNVEV (reference sequence). The CDR3 consists of 15 residues. In DNA, the CDR3 is TGTGCCAGCAGTTTTGGTCAGGGTAGGACCGGGGAGCTGTTTTTT. This translates into CASSFGQGRTGELFF.

This chain links TRBV5-4 with TRBJ2-7; D assignment may be TRBD1 or TRBD2 (5 bases each). CDR1 is SGHNT and CDR2 is YYREEE in the germline V gene (reference sequence). The ends were cut back, 4 bases at V and 0 bases at J, with 11 bases in the middle. The CDR3 loop spans 14 amino acids. CDR3 in amino acids: CASSKQGTSYEQYF. The CDR3 DNA sequence: TGTGCCAGCAGCAAACAAGGGACCTCCTACGAGCAGTACTTC.